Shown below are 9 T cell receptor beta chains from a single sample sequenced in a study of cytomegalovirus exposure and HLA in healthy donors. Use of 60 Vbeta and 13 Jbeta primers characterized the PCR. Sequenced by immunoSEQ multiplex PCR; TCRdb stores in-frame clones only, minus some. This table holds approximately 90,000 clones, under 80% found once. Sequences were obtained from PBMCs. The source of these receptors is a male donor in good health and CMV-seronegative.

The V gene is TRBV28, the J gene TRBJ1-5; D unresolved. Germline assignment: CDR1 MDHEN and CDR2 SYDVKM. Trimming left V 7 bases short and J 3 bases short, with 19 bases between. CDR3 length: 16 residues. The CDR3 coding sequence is TGTGCCAGCACCTCCTCGGCAGGAATGGTCAATCAGCCCCAGCATTTT. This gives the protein CASTSSAGMVNQPQHF.

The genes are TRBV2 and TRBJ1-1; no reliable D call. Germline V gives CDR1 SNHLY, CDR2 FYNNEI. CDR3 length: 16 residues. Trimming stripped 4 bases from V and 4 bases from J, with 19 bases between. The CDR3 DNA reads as TGTGCCAGCAGTGCAGGCTCATATCTGGGGAGCACTGAAGCTTTCTTT. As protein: CASSAGSYLGSTEAFF. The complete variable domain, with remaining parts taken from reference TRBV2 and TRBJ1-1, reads EPEVTQTPSHQVTQMGQEVILRCVPISNHLYFYWYRQILGQKVEFLVSFYNNEISEKSEIFDDQFSVERPDGSNFTLKIRSTKLEDSAMYFCASSAGSYLGSTEAFFGQGTRLTVV.

CDR3: CASSFGQNYGYTF. CDR3 DNA: TGCGCCAGCAGCTTCGGACAGAACTATGGCTACACCTTC. The chain links TRBV5-1 to TRBJ1-2, with a weak D call TRBD1 (6 bases). The CDR3 runs 13 residues. The germline V and J ends were trimmed by 2 bases and 2 bases, with 7 bases remaining between them. CDR1 and CDR2 (germline): SGHRS, YFSETQ.

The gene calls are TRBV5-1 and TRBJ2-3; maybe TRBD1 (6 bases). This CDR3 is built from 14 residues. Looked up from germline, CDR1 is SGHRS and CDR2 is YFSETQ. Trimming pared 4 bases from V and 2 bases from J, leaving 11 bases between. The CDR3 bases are TGCGCCAGCAGCGAACAGGGCTCCACAGATACGCAGTATTTT. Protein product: CASSEQGSTDTQYF.

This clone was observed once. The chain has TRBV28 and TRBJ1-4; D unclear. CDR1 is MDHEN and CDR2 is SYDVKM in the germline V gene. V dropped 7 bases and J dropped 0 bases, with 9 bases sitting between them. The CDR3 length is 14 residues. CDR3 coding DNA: TGTGCCAGCATTGAGGGCGCAACTAATGAAAAACTGTTTTTT. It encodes CASIEGATNEKLFF.

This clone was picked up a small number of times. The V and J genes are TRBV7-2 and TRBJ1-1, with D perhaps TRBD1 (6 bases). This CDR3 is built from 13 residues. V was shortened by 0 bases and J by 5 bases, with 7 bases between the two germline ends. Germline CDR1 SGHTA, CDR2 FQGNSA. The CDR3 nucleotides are TGTGCCAGCAGCTTAGCACAGGGTACTGAAGCTTTCTTT. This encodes CASSLAQGTEAFF.

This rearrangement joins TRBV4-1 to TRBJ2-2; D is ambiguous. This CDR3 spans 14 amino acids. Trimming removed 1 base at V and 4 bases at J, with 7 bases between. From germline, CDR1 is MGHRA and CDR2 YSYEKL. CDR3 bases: TGCGCCAGCAGCCAAGCGCTTAGCACCGGGGAGCTGTTTTTT. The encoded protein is CASSQALSTGELFF.

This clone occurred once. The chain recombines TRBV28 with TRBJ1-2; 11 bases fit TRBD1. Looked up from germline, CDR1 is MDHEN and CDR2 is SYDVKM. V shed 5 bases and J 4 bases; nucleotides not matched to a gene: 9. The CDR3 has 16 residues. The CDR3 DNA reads TGTGCCAGCAGTCTCCCGGGACAGGGGGATGTCTATGGCTACACCTTC. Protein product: CASSLPGQGDVYGYTF.

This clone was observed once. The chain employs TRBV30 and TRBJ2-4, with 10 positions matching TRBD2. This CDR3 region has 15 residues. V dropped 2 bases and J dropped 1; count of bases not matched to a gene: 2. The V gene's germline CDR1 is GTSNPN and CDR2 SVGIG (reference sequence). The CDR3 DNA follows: TGTGCCTGGAGTCAGACTAGCGGGGCCAAAAACATTCAGTACTTC. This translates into CAWSQTSGAKNIQYF.